The 19 T cell receptor beta chains below were found in one sample sequenced in a study of OX40 agonist ivuxolimab in advanced cancers. Data came from immunoSEQ multiplex PCR; TCRdb stores just in-frame clones and leaves some out. This table has under 45,000 clones, approximately 78% appearing once. This specimen consisted of CD4+ or CD8+ T cells sorted from blood, obtained in a trial of the OX40 agonist ivuxolimab. These receptors were obtained from an adult with an advanced solid tumor such as melanoma, head and neck, liver or kidney cancer.

V usage is TRBV7-8 and J usage is TRBJ1-5; 7 bases line up with TRBD1. Germline assignment: CDR1 SGHVS and CDR2 FQNEAQ. The ends lost 1 base at V and 7 bases at J; junction bases unmatched: 7. The CDR3 has 15 residues. CDR3 coding DNA: TGTGCCAGCAGCTTAGACTCCGGGACAGCGCAGCCCCAGCATTTT. Amino acids: CASSLDSGTAQPQHF.

J is TRBJ1-1 and V is TRBV7-9; 9 nucleotides line up with TRBD1. V trimming: 3 bases; J trimming: 0 bases; junction bases outside the gene matches: 2. Germline CDR1 reads SEHNR; CDR2 reads FQNEAQ (reference sequence). This CDR3 spans 15 amino acids. CDR3 bases: TGTGCCAGCAGCTTGACAGGGGGACTGAACACTGAAGCTTTCTTT. As protein: CASSLTGGLNTEAFF.

This clone occurred a few times. The V call is TRBV2, the J call TRBJ2-2; D not resolved. CDR1 is SNHLY, CDR2 FYNNEI, per germline. The length of the CDR3 is 10 residues. The V end was cut by 4 bases, the J end by 9 bases, with 3 bases between. The CDR3 loop reads CASSGWELFF. Here the CDR3 DNA reads TGTGCCAGCAGTGGATGGGAGCTGTTTTTT.

The chain recombines TRBV7-3 with TRBJ2-1, with no clear D. There are 14 residues in the CDR3. V lost 11 bases and J 6 bases, leaving 20 bases between the germline ends. Per the germline V gene, CDR1 is SGHTA and CDR2 is FQGTGA. The CDR3 spells CAVARSNALNEQFF. DNA for the CDR3: TGTGCCGTCGCTAGGTCAAATGCTCTCAATGAGCAGTTCTTC.

This sequence joins TRBV28 and TRBJ2-1, with a tentative D call TRBD2 (6 bases). CDR3 length: 11 residues. V gave up 8 bases and J gave up 10 bases, with 12 bases separating them. Germline V gives CDR1 MDHEN, CDR2 SYDVKM. CDR3 bases: TGTGCCAGCGGGAGGTCCGACGAGCAGTTCTTC. Its protein product is CASGRSDEQFF.

The rearrangement uses TRBV5-4 and TRBJ2-5; a weak D match, TRBD1 (6 bases). V shed 4 bases and J shed 1 base, with 17 bases lying between them. This CDR3 has 16 residues. Looked up from germline, CDR1 is SGHNT and CDR2 is YYREEE (reference sequence). The CDR3 here is CASSTGGPSGQETQYF. CDR3 bases: TGTGCCAGCAGCACTGGGGGCCCGTCGGGCCAAGAGACCCAGTACTTC.

The chain employs TRBV7-2 and TRBJ1-1; no clear D gene. Trimming removed 1 base at V and 4 bases at J, with 13 bases between. This CDR3 comprises 15 residues. The V gene's germline CDR1 is SGHTA and CDR2 FQGNSA. The CDR3 region is CASSLGILGSTEAFF. DNA of the CDR3: TGTGCCAGCAGCTTAGGGATACTAGGTAGCACTGAAGCTTTCTTT.

The chain combines TRBV18 with TRBJ2-1; D uncertain. The V gene's germline CDR1 is KGHSH and CDR2 LQKENI. With 2 bases removed from V and 2 bases from J, the gap between germline ends came to 4 bases. The CDR3 has 13 residues. CDR3 DNA: TGTGCCAGCTCACCAAGGACCTACAATGAGCAGTTCTTC. Translating gives CASSPRTYNEQFF.

This rearrangement joins TRBV28 to TRBJ1-2; D is possibly TRBD1 (6 bases). Trimming pared 10 bases from V and 2 bases from J, leaving 14 bases between. Germline assignment: CDR1 MDHEN and CDR2 SYDVKM. The CDR3 length is 13 residues. CDR3 sequence reads: CATADSLNYGYTF. CDR3 DNA sequence: TGTGCCACGGCGGACAGTTTGAACTATGGCTACACCTTC.

This clone was seen a few times. The chain uses TRBV11-3 and TRBJ2-2; tentative D call: TRBD2 (6 bases). Trimming stripped 4 bases from V and 3 bases from J, with 15 bases between. Germline-derived CDR1 and CDR2 are SGHNT and YENEEA. The CDR3 spans 16 residues. The CDR3 protein is CASSWGTWGDTGELFF. CDR3 bases: TGTGCCAGCAGCTGGGGGACGTGGGGGGACACCGGGGAGCTGTTTTTT.

The chain has TRBV6-5 and TRBJ1-1; D remains ambiguous. This CDR3 contains 13 residues. The V and J ends lost 2 bases and 1 base respectively, with 5 bases between them. The germline CDR1 and CDR2 sequences are MNHEY and SVGAGI. This CDR3 reads CASSYDRNTEAFF. The CDR3, as DNA: TGTGCCAGCAGTTACGATAGGAACACTGAAGCTTTCTTT.

The chain employs TRBV11-3 and TRBJ1-2; D not resolved. The V end lost 6 bases, the J end lost 5 bases, and 10 bases lay between the germline ends. The CDR3 is 12 residues long. The germline V gene has CDR1 SGHNT and CDR2 YENEEA. The CDR3 reads CASSPREYGYTF. Here the CDR3 DNA reads TGTGCCAGCAGTCCTAGGGAATATGGCTACACCTTC.

This chain connects TRBV5-1 to TRBJ2-7; 7 bases are a match to TRBD1. Unmatched junction bases numbered 5, after V lost 0 bases and J lost 5 bases. From germline, CDR1 is SGHRS and CDR2 YFSETQ. The CDR3 is 14 amino acids. CDR3 DNA sequence: TGCGCCAGCAGCTTGGGCGACAGGGCCCACGAGCAGTACTTC. It codes for CASSLGDRAHEQYF.

J is TRBJ2-2 and V is TRBV14; D unclear. V shed 5 bases and J shed 2 bases, with 3 bases lying between them. Germline V gives CDR1 SGHDN, CDR2 FVKESK. This CDR3 spans 12 amino acids. CDR3 sequence reads: CASSFNTGELFF. The CDR3 DNA reads TGTGCCAGCAGCTTTAACACCGGGGAGCTGTTTTTT.

CDR3 nucleotide sequence: TGTGCCAGCAGCAATACAGGGCCCGGGGAGCTGTTTTTT. Translation: CASSNTGPGELFF. The chain has TRBV7-3 and TRBJ2-2; D may be TRBD1 (6 bases). The CDR3 is 13 amino acids. Germline V gene sequence: CDR1 SGHTA, CDR2 FQGTGA. V shed 5 bases and J shed 6 bases, with 10 bases lying between them.

This chain joins TRBV21-1 and TRBJ2-1. TRBV21-1 corresponds to a pseudogene. This CDR3 is built from 17 residues. CDR3 amino acids: CASSRTGALPAYNEQFF. CDR3 in DNA: TGTGCCAGCAGCAGGACGGGGGCCCTACCCGCCTACAATGAGCAGTTCTTC.

The chain couples TRBV10-3 to TRBJ1-6, with TRBD1 identical over 7 bases. The CDR3 is 15 residues long. Germline CDR1 is ENHRY and CDR2 is SYGVKD. Trimming took 6 bases from V and 4 from J; bases not matched to a gene: 6. This CDR3 is CAISNSQGYNSPLHF. In nucleotides, the CDR3 is TGTGCCATCAGCAACTCACAGGGGTATAATTCACCCCTCCACTTT.

The gene calls are TRBV7-9 and TRBJ2-1, with 12 bases aligning to TRBD2. CDR3 length: 19 residues. V was clipped by 2 bases and J by 0 bases; unmatched bases: 8. CDR1 and CDR2 from the germline V gene are SEHNR and FQNEAQ (reference sequence). The CDR3 DNA sequence: TGTGCCAGCAGCTTATGGCTAGCGGGAGGGCCCTCCTCCTACAATGAGCAGTTCTTC. Its protein product is CASSLWLAGGPSSYNEQFF. The complete variable domain, with remaining parts taken from reference TRBV7-9 and TRBJ2-1, reads DTGVSQNPRHKITKRGQNVTFRCDPISEHNRLYWYRQTLGQGPEFLTYFQNEAQLEKSRLLSDRFSAERPKGSFSTLEIQRTEQGDSAMYLCASSLWLAGGPSSYNEQFFGPGTRLTVL.

V gene TRBV21-1 combines with J gene TRBJ2-1. TRBV21-1 is an annotated pseudogene. This CDR3 spans 14 amino acids. The CDR3 nucleotides are TGTGCCAGCAGCAAGGGTAAGCAGTACAATGAGCAGTTCTTC. Translated, it gives CASSKGKQYNEQFF.